The sequence of this TCR beta chain was determined in a study of cytomegalovirus exposure and HLA in healthy donors. General study findings and limits: It was approximately 170 TCR beta chains that were listed as cytomegalovirus-associated.

The table lists this clone with a few counts. Its specificity is unknown. A multiplex PCR was run with 60 Vbeta primers and 13 Jbeta primers. Profiling relied on immunoSEQ multiplex PCR, and the TCRdb table lists in-frame clones only, not all of them. The data contain approximately 100,000 clones, 60% to 80% of them seen just once; the ten biggest clones take up less than 3.5%. This TCR was recovered from a man aged 50 to 60 in good health and CMV-seropositive. Input material: PBMCs.

The CDR3 DNA follows: TGCGCCAGCAGCCAAGATAACAGGGTCGAGCAGTACTTC. Its translation is CASSQDNRVEQYF. This sequence joins TRBV4-1 and TRBJ2-7; D is possibly TRBD1 (6 bases). The V gene lost 0 bases and the J gene lost 6 bases, with 9 bases spanning the gap. The CDR3 is 13 amino acids. Germline V lookup: CDR1 MGHRA, CDR2 YSYEKL.